A selection of T cell receptor beta chains follows, all from one sample in a study of blood T cell repertoires in COVID-19. TCRdb's table, derived via immunoSEQ multiplex PCR, lists solely in-frame clones and lacks some. The repertoire holds over 150,000 clones, with roughly 82% as singletons. Sequenced: PBMCs or T cells enriched from blood (not recorded which). The receptor source for this set is a man aged 35-49 years who had recovered from COVID-19. CDR3s include the opening cysteine and the closing phenylalanine or tryptophan. D genes are given only for firm matches. Size is stated for part of the rows, as once, few or many counts, or as a class when the clone is expanded.

J,D,V,size,CDR3,DNA
TRBJ1-1,TRBD1,TRBV4-2,NA,CASSQDRQGALLRAFF,TGTGCCAGCAGCCAAGACCGACAGGGAGCGCTGTTACGGGCTTTCTTT
TRBJ2-3,NA,TRBV29-1,NA,CSVESPTGGGPDTQYF,TGCAGCGTTGAAAGCCCGACGGGAGGGGGCCCAGATACGCAGTATTTT
TRBJ1-2,NA,TRBV20-1,few,CSADRNYGYTF,TGCAGTGCAGATCGGAACTATGGCTACACCTTC
TRBJ2-1,NA,TRBV18,NA,CASSHTRRTSYNEQFF,TGTGCCAGCTCACACACTAGAAGAACCTCCTACAATGAGCAGTTCTTC
TRBJ1-2,TRBD1,TRBV12-3/TRBV12-4,NA,CASSHRGYGYTF,TGTGCCAGCAGTCACAGGGGCTATGGCTACACCTTC
TRBJ1-5,TRBD1,TRBV28,NA,CALGTGGHSNQPQHF,TGTGCCCTTGGGACAGGGGGCCATAGCAATCAGCCCCAGCATTTT
TRBJ2-7,NA,TRBV30,NA,CAWTRTAVYEQYF,TGTGCCTGGACCCGGACAGCGGTCTACGAGCAGTACTTC
TRBJ2-2,NA,TRBV4-3,NA,CASSPGSGELFF,TGCGCCAGCAGCCCAGGGTCGGGGGAGCTGTTTTTT
TRBJ2-5,TRBD2,TRBV7-2,NA,CASSQSAKGGRRAQETQYF,TGTGCCAGCAGCCAAAGTGCGAAGGGCGGGAGAAGGGCCCAAGAGACCCAGTACTTC
TRBJ1-4,TRBD1,TRBV6-1,NA,CASSADRVATNEKLFF,TGTGCCAGCAGTGCGGACAGGGTCGCAACTAATGAAAAACTGTTTTTT
TRBJ1-2,TRBD1,TRBV7-6,NA,CASSENPTGDGYTF,TGTGCCAGCAGCGAGAACCCGACAGGGGATGGCTACACCTTC